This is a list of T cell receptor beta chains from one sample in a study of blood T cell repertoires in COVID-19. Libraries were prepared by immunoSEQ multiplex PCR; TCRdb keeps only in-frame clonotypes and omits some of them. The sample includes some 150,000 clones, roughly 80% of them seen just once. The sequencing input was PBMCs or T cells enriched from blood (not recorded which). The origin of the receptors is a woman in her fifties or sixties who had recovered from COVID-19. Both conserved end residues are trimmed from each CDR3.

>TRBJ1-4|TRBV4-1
ASSQVTGQGAEKLF
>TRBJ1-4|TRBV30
AWTIQGAEKLF
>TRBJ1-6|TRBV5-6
ASSVRVLHSPLH
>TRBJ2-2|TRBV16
ASSQWSGNTGELF
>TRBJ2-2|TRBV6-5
ASRRTGNTGELF
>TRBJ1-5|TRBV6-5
ASKQGARGPQH
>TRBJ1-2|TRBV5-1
ASSQGVLNYGYT
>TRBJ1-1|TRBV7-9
ASSRRTGDLNTEAF
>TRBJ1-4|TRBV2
ASREEAGGKLF
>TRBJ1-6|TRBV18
ASSRGQPGQGGSPLH
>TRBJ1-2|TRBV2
ASRDRVRGYGYT